This T cell receptor (beta chain) appears in the sequencing data of a study of blood T cell repertoires in COVID-19. Study-wide context: Samples of COVID-19 (acute and convalescent) were obtained from the United States, Italy and Spain.

In the authors' workflow: Estimates of nucleated cell counts were drawn from the amplification of reference gene primers. Using immunoSEQ multiplex PCR, the repertoire was profiled, and TCRdb retains in-frame clones only, with some absent. V and J calls and clone size come straight from that table; D and trimming were deduced from the DNA. The sample carries roughly 66,000 clones, roughly nine tenths recorded once. The CDR3 runs 15 residues. CDR1 SGHTA and CDR2 FQGNSA come from the germline V gene. Trimming took 7 bases from V and 3 from J; bases not matched to a gene: 7. The chain recombines TRBV7-2 with TRBJ2-7; 12 positions match TRBD2. Sequencing input: peripheral blood. This clonotype originated in a human donor in a cohort sampled during active COVID-19. The CDR3 region has the DNA TGTGCCAGCACCCTAGGACTAGCGGGGCTCTACGAGCAGTACTTC. It is translated as CASTLGLAGLYEQYF.